These T cell receptor beta chains were read from a single sample in a study of T cells generated in artificial thymic organoids. One entry per CDR3 protein, called by TCRdb with MiXCR from the 5' RACE reads. The profile shows some 8,000 distinct CDR3 sequences, around 16% of them singletons. Specimen: naive CD8+ T cells from the thymus. The receptors come from a human donor who gave cord blood stem cells for thymic organoid culture, a cardiac surgery patient who gave postnatal thymus, or a blood donor (not recorded which). CDR3s include the opening cysteine and the closing phenylalanine or tryptophan. Each record gives: D gene, J gene, clone size, V gene, CDR3 DNA, CDR3 protein. A D gene is named only where the DNA matches it firmly. Clone size is shown for a subset of rows, as once, few, many or a class of expanded clone.

>TRBD1|TRBJ2-3|-|TRBV12-3/TRBV12-4
TGTGCCAGCAGTTTAAGGGACAGGGTCACAGATACGCAGTATTTT
CASSLRDRVTDTQYF
>-|TRBJ2-3|medium-sized|TRBV15
TGTGCCACCACCATGACGGGGGCTCTTACGGATACGCAGTATTTT
CATTMTGALTDTQYF
>-|TRBJ1-6|medium-sized|TRBV12-3/TRBV12-4
TGTGCCAGCAGTTTCACGAATTCACCCCTCCACTTT
CASSFTNSPLHF
>-|TRBJ2-1|-|TRBV29-1
TGCAGCGTTGACGGCAGGAGAGGTAATGAGCAGTTCTTC
CSVDGRRGNEQFF
>TRBD2|TRBJ2-7|medium-sized|TRBV20-1
TGCAGTGCTAGGCGGGAGGTACCCTACGAGCAGTACTTC
CSARREVPYEQYF
>-|TRBJ2-2|medium-sized|TRBV7-9
TGTGCCAGCAGCTTAATTGGGGAGAACACCGGGGAGCTGTTTTTT
CASSLIGENTGELFF
>TRBD1|TRBJ2-2|once|TRBV13
TGTGCCAGCAACTTAGGTCCTGGACAGGGCCCTACGGGGGAGCTGTTTTTT
CASNLGPGQGPTGELFF
>-|TRBJ2-2|medium-sized|TRBV4-3
TGCGCCAGCAGCCAAGATAACGGCGGGTCCGCCGTGGACGGGGAGCTGTTTTTT
CASSQDNGGSAVDGELFF
>-|TRBJ1-1|medium-sized|TRBV7-3
TGTGCCAGCAGTCAGACCGGGGGGACTGAAGCTTTCTTT
CASSQTGGTEAFF
>-|TRBJ2-7|few|TRBV29-1
TGCAGCGTTGAAGGGGTGGGGGGCCTCTACGAGCAGTACTTC
CSVEGVGGLYEQYF
>-|TRBJ1-1|medium-sized|TRBV20-1
TGCAGTGCTAGAGATTTCGAGTTGGGACGGTTGAACACTGAAGCTTTCTTT
CSARDFELGRLNTEAFF
>-|TRBJ2-1|medium-sized|TRBV20-1
TGCAGTGCTAGTCGGCAGAATCATTACAATGAGCAGTTCTTC
CSASRQNHYNEQFF
>-|TRBJ2-1|medium-sized|TRBV7-9
TGTGCCAGCAGCTTAGGCGGGGTCTACAATGAGCAGTTCTTC
CASSLGGVYNEQFF
>-|TRBJ1-4|medium-sized|TRBV12-5
TGTGCTAGTGCAGGTGAAAAACTGTTTTTT
CASAGEKLFF
>-|TRBJ2-1|medium-sized|TRBV3-1
TGTGCCAGCAGCCAAGGAAGTTTGCACAATGAGCAGTTCTTC
CASSQGSLHNEQFF
>-|TRBJ1-6|medium-sized|TRBV15
TGTGCCGTAGGACACGACAATTCACCCCTCCACTTT
CAVGHDNSPLHF
>-|TRBJ2-1|many|TRBV5-4
TGTGCCAGCAGCCGACGGGATTGGGGTGAGCAGTTCTTC
CASSRRDWGEQFF
>-|TRBJ2-7|medium-sized|TRBV5-6
TGTGCCAGCAGCCCTGGAGGGGGCCACAACGAGCAGTACTTC
CASSPGGGHNEQYF
>TRBD1|TRBJ2-5|-|TRBV29-1
TGCAGCGTTGAAGGCTCGTCAGGGGGCGAAGAGACCCAGTACTTC
CSVEGSSGGEETQYF
>-|TRBJ1-5|-|TRBV27
TGTGTCAGCAGTTTATTCTCATATAGCAAACAGCCCCAGCATTTT
CVSSLFSYSKQPQHF
>-|TRBJ2-3|medium-sized|TRBV6-1
TGTGCCAGCAGTCCCACAGGGTACCCCACAGATACGCAGTATTTT
CASSPTGYPTDTQYF
>-|TRBJ2-5|many|TRBV6-1
TGTGCCAGCAGTGATCAGGGTCTCCAAGAGACCCAGTACTTC
CASSDQGLQETQYF
>-|TRBJ1-5|many|TRBV30
TGTGCCTGGAGTGAGGGACCGAGCAATCAGCCCCAGCATTTT
CAWSEGPSNQPQHF
>-|TRBJ2-3|medium-sized|TRBV29-1
TGCAGCGTTGGACAGGTCCGCACAGATACGCAGTATTTT
CSVGQVRTDTQYF
>TRBD2|TRBJ2-1|-|TRBV20-1
TGCAGTGCTAGATTGCCCCTAGCGGTTCCCTACAATGAGCAGTTCTTC
CSARLPLAVPYNEQFF
>-|TRBJ1-6|medium-sized|TRBV2
TGTGCCAGCAGGGAGACAGATCCAAATTCACCCCTCCACTTT
CASRETDPNSPLHF
>-|TRBJ2-2|medium-sized|TRBV4-1
TGCGCCAGCAGCCAAGATCGGGTGTTCGGGGAGCTGTTTTTT
CASSQDRVFGELFF
>TRBD2|TRBJ2-7|medium-sized|TRBV4-1
TGCGCCAGCAGCGTAGCGGGAACCTACGAGCAGTACTTC
CASSVAGTYEQYF
>TRBD2|TRBJ2-1|medium-sized|TRBV4-2
TGTGCCAGCAGGGGGCGAAATCCAGCGGGGGGGAGTAGTGAGCAGTTCTTC
CASRGRNPAGGSSEQFF
>-|TRBJ2-3|medium-sized|TRBV11-2
TGTGCCAGCAGCTTACACGGGTCACTTGATAATACGCAGTATTTT
CASSLHGSLDNTQYF
>-|TRBJ1-5|medium-sized|TRBV4-1
TGCGCCAGCAGCCAAGAAGGTCCAGGGAAAGATCAGCCCCAGCATTTT
CASSQEGPGKDQPQHF
>TRBD1|TRBJ1-1|-|TRBV12-5
TGTGCTAGTGGTACCCCCACAGGGGAGGGGAACACTGAAGCTTTCTTT
CASGTPTGEGNTEAFF
>TRBD1|TRBJ1-1|medium-sized|TRBV27
TGTGCCAGCAGTTTACTAGGGACAGGGATGAACACTGAAGCTTTCTTT
CASSLLGTGMNTEAFF
>-|TRBJ2-3|many|TRBV18
TGTGCCAGCTCACCGCGGACAGAAACAGATACGCAGTATTTT
CASSPRTETDTQYF
>-|TRBJ2-3|many|TRBV27
TGTGCCAGCAGTTTATATGTAAGCACAGATACGCAGTATTTT
CASSLYVSTDTQYF
>-|TRBJ1-1|-|TRBV11-2
TGTGCCAGCAGCTTCTTTGGGAACACTGAAGCTTTCTTT
CASSFFGNTEAFF
>-|TRBJ1-1|medium-sized|TRBV4-1
TGCGCCAGCAGCCAGCCGGGGGGTCTCACTGAAGCTTTCTTT
CASSQPGGLTEAFF
>TRBD2|TRBJ2-5|medium-sized|TRBV6-1
TGTGCCAGCAGTACCCCGCGGGGGTGGGAGACCCAGTACTTC
CASSTPRGWETQYF
>-|TRBJ2-3|many|TRBV4-1
TGCGCCAGCAGCCAAGGCCGGGACATCCCATCATCAGATACGCAGTATTTT
CASSQGRDIPSSDTQYF
>TRBD1|TRBJ2-7|many|TRBV4-1
TGCGCCAGCAGCCCCCCCGGGACAGGGGGCTACGAGCAGTACTTC
CASSPPGTGGYEQYF
>-|TRBJ1-4|few|TRBV4-1
TGCGCCAGCAGCCAAGAGATGACCGAAAAACTGTTTTTT
CASSQEMTEKLFF
>TRBD1|TRBJ2-1|many|TRBV7-9
TGTGCCAGCAGCTTAGGGACAGGGGAATCCTACAATGAGCAGTTCTTC
CASSLGTGESYNEQFF
>-|TRBJ2-1|-|TRBV20-1
TGCAGTGCTAGACGGCCCAACTTCTACAATGAGCAGTTCTTC
CSARRPNFYNEQFF
>TRBD1|TRBJ1-2|-|TRBV20-1
TGCAGTGCTAACAAGAGGGGGCTGGACTATGGCTACACCTTC
CSANKRGLDYGYTF
>TRBD2|TRBJ2-1|many|TRBV7-7
TGTGCCAGCAGCTCTTCCGGGGGGGCAGCTGATGAGCAGTTCTTC
CASSSSGGAADEQFF
>TRBD1|TRBJ2-2|many|TRBV7-9
TGTGCCAGCAGCTTCCGGGACAGGGGGGTCGGGGAGCTGTTTTTT
CASSFRDRGVGELFF
>-|TRBJ2-1|medium-sized|TRBV11-2
TGTGCCAGCAGCTTAAGCCATGAGCAGTTCTTC
CASSLSHEQFF
>-|TRBJ1-2|medium-sized|TRBV27
TGTGCCAGCAGTCTCGTCGGACCCGAGGGATTCGGGTATGGCTACACCTTC
CASSLVGPEGFGYGYTF
>-|TRBJ1-1|medium-sized|TRBV7-7
TGTGCCAGCAGCTTAGTGGTTGGGGCAGACGACGGGACCCTCAACACTGAAGCTTTCTTT
CASSLVVGADDGTLNTEAFF
>-|TRBJ2-4|medium-sized|TRBV29-1
TGCAGCGTTGGAGGGGCGACCAAAAACATTCAGTACTTC
CSVGGATKNIQYF
>-|TRBJ2-7|medium-sized|TRBV27
TGTGCCAGCAGTTTATTGGGGGAGAGCTCCTACGAGCAGTACTTC
CASSLLGESSYEQYF
>-|TRBJ1-3|many|TRBV5-4
TGTGCCAGCAGCTACGGGACACCTGGAAACACCATATATTTT
CASSYGTPGNTIYF
>-|TRBJ2-1|medium-sized|TRBV28
TGTGCCAGCAGTTTAAGGGGTGTTGGGGGCCGCCTCTGGGATGAGCAGTTCTTC
CASSLRGVGGRLWDEQFF
>-|TRBJ2-1|medium-sized|TRBV6-5
TGTGCCAGCAGTTACGCCTCTAGCGTTGAGCAGTTCTTC
CASSYASSVEQFF
>TRBD1|TRBJ1-5|many|TRBV19
TGTGCCAGTAGTATCCCAGGGGGGTGGCAGCCCCAGCATTTT
CASSIPGGWQPQHF
>TRBD2|TRBJ2-7|medium-sized|TRBV7-2
TGTGCCAGCAGCCCAAGTTATAGCGGGACGGAGCAGTACTTC
CASSPSYSGTEQYF
>-|TRBJ1-4|medium-sized|TRBV12-3/TRBV12-4
TGTGCCAGCAGCCCTTTCAAAGTCGGGGAAAAACTGTTTTTT
CASSPFKVGEKLFF